The clone carrying this T cell receptor (beta chain) is termed medium-sized. Its target is unknown. The read comes to an end 3 residues before the CDR3 does, leaving the germline J gene to fill in the end. Patients had low serum IgG, IgA and/or IgM and specific antibody deficiency. Both groups were predominantly of Caucasian heritage. Heparinized whole blood, about 4.5 to 9 ml, came from each donor. This specimen belongs to a study of T cell clonality in common variable immunodeficiency. Findings and limits, study-wide: Reportedly, TCR beta sequences from common variable immunodeficiency showed fewer deletions and N-nucleotide insertions.

Produced via immunoSEQ multiplex PCR; TCRdb's table is partial and in-frame only. Recorded here are around 13,000 clones, with no singletons, and the ten leading clones hold approximately 6.9%. With 5 bases clipped from V and 0 bases from J, the junction kept 6 bases outside the gene matches. The CDR3 sequence is 15 residues long. Looked up from germline, CDR1 is KGHDR and CDR2 is SFDVKD. Specimen: peripheral blood mononuclear cells. V gene TRBV24-1 combines with J gene TRBJ2-7; 7 bases align to TRBD2. The TCR comes from a human donor with common variable immunodeficiency. The CDR3 spells CATSVGRGSSYEQYF. The DNA read from the CDR3 is TGTGCCACCAGTGTAGGGCGGGGGAGCTCCTACGAG.